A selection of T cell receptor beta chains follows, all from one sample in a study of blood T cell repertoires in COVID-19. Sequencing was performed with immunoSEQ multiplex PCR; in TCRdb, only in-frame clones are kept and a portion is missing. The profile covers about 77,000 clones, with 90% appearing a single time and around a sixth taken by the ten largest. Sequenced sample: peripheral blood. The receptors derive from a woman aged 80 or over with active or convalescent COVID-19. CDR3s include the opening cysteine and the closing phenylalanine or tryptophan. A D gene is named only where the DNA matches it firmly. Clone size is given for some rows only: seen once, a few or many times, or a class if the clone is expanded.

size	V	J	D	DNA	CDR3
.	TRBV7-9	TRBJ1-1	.	TGTGCCAGCAGCTTAAGACAGGTTGCTGAAGCTTTCTTT	CASSLRQVAEAFF
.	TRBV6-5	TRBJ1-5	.	TGTGCCAGCAGAGGACTCAGTAGCAATCAGCCCCAGCATTTT	CASRGLSSNQPQHF
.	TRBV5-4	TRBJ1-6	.	TGTGCCAGCAGCTTGGAAAGGAGCCATAATTCACCCCTCCACTTT	CASSLERSHNSPLHF
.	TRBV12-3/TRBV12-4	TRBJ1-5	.	TGTGCCAGTTCCCAACCAGGGCCCCAGCATTTT	CASSQPGPQHF
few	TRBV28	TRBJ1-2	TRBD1	TGTGCCAGCAGTTTGGACAGGGTGAAAGGCTACACCTTC	CASSLDRVKGYTF
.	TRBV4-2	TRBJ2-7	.	TGTGCCAGCAGCCAAGACCGGCCAGGCGCCTACGAGCAGTACTTC	CASSQDRPGAYEQYF
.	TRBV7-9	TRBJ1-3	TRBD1	TGTGCCAGCAGCTTCAACAGGGGCTCTGGAAACACCATATATTTT	CASSFNRGSGNTIYF
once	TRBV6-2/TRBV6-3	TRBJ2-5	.	TGTGCCAGCAGTGGCCAGAAGACCCAGTACTTC	CASSGQKTQYF
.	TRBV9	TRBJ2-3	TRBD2	TGTGCCAGCAGCGTAGAGACTAGCTGGGGGACAGATACGCAGTATTTT	CASSVETSWGTDTQYF
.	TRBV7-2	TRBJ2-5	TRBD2	TGTGCCAGCAGCGCGCAACTAGCGGGGGTTCAAGAGACCCAGTACTTC	CASSAQLAGVQETQYF
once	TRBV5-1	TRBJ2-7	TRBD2	TGCGCCAGCAGTACCGGAGGGCAGCGGGGAGAGCAGTACTTC	CASSTGGQRGEQYF
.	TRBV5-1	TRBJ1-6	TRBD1	TGCGCCAGCAGCGCGGGACAGGATAATTCACCCCTCCACTTT	CASSAGQDNSPLHF
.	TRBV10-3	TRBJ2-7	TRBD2	TGTGCCATCAGTGGGGCTAGCGGGGGGGACGAGCAGTACTTC	CAISGASGGDEQYF
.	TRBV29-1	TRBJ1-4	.	TGCAGCGCCTCCAGGGGTCATAATGAAAAACTGTTTTTT	CSASRGHNEKLFF
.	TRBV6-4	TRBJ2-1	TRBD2	TGTGCCAGCAGTGACTCTAGCGGGGGGGCCAATGAGCAGTTCTTC	CASSDSSGGANEQFF
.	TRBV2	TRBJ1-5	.	TGTGCCAGCAGTCCGCCGGGAAGTAGCAATCAGCCCCAGCATTTT	CASSPPGSSNQPQHF
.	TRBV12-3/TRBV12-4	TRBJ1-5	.	TGTGCCAGCAGGACAGGCTATCAGCCCCAGCATTTT	CASRTGYQPQHF
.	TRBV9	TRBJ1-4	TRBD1	TGTGCCAGCAGCCCTAACAGGGGCCTTAATGAAAAACTGTTTTTT	CASSPNRGLNEKLFF
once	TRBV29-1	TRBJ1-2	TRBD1	TGCAGCGTTGAAGGGGGCGGACAGGGGGCAGACTATGGCTACACCTTC	CSVEGGGQGADYGYTF
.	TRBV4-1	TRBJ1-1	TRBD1	TGCGCCAGCAGCCAAGGGGACAGGGGGTACACTGAAGCTTTCTTT	CASSQGDRGYTEAFF
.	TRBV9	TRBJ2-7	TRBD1	TGTGCCAGCAGCCCCGGGACAGGGGTATACGAGCAGTACTTC	CASSPGTGVYEQYF
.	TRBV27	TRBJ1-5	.	TGTGCCAGCAGTTTGTATTGGACAGCGAGCGATCAGCCCCAGCATTTT	CASSLYWTASDQPQHF
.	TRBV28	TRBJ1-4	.	TGTGCCAGCAGTTCGAGGGGGTACAGGGTGGCTAATGAAAAACTGTTTTTT	CASSSRGYRVANEKLFF
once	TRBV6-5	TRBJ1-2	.	TGTGCCAGCAGTTACAAGGGTCGGGGCTATGGCTACACCTTC	CASSYKGRGYGYTF
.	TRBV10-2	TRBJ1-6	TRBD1	TGCGCCAGCAGTGAGTCGCGGACAGGGCGTTTTAATTCACCCCTCCACTTT	CASSESRTGRFNSPLHF
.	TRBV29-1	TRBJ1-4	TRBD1	TGCAGCGTCGTTGACAGGGTGCAAAATGAAAAACTGTTTTTT	CSVVDRVQNEKLFF
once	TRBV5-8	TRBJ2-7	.	TGTGCCAGCGGCTCGGGTATAGGGGCGGACGAGCAGTACTTC	CASGSGIGADEQYF
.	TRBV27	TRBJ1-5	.	TGTGCCAGCAGTTTCCAGGGCCGAGGTCAGCCCCAGCATTTT	CASSFQGRGQPQHF
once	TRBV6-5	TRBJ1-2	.	TGTGCCAGCGGGTTCGTAGGAGGGTTAGATGGCTACACCTTC	CASGFVGGLDGYTF
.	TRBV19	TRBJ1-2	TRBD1	TGTGCCAGTAGCCCGGGACAGGCGAAAAACTATGGCTACACCTTC	CASSPGQAKNYGYTF
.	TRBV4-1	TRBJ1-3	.	TGCGCCAGCAGCCCGGGTGGAGCGTACTCTGGAAACACCATATATTTT	CASSPGGAYSGNTIYF
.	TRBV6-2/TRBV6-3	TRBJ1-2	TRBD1	TGTGCCAGCGGCCGCAGGGGGAGCTATGGCTACACCTTC	CASGRRGSYGYTF
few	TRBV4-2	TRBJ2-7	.	TGTGCCAGCAGCACCGCAGGGGTCGAGCAGTACTTC	CASSTAGVEQYF
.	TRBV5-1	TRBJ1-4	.	TGCGCCAGCCCCAGCCGGGGAGGAGAAGAAAAACTGTTTTTT	CASPSRGGEEKLFF
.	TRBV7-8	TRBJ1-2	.	TGTGCCAGCAGCTTAGTGGGCAGGGGCCCCCCTAACTATGGCTACACCTTC	CASSLVGRGPPNYGYTF
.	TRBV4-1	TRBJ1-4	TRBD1	TGCGCCAGCAGCCAAGGACAGGGGCCTGAAAAACTGTTTTTT	CASSQGQGPEKLFF
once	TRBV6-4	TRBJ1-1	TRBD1	TGTGCCAGCAGTCCAGGGGGCGGGACTGAAGCTTTCTTT	CASSPGGGTEAFF
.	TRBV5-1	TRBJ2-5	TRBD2	TGCGCCAGCAGTTCTAGACTAGCGGGGCCCGTCCAAGAGACCCAGTACTTC	CASSSRLAGPVQETQYF
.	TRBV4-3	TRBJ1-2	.	TGCGCCAGCAGCCCAGACGCGGGGAATGGCTACACCTTC	CASSPDAGNGYTF
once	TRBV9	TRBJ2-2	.	TGTGCCAGCAGCTGGGGCGCCGGGGAGCTGTTTTTT	CASSWGAGELFF
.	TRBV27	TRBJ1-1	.	TGTGCCAGCAGTTCGATTGCGACATCGGGATGGACTGAAGCTTTCTTT	CASSSIATSGWTEAFF
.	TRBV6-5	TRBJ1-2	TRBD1	TGTGCCAGCAGTTCATTGACAGGGTATTGGGACGGCTACACCTTC	CASSSLTGYWDGYTF
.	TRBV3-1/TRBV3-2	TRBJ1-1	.	TGTGCCAGCAGCCAAGGGTCCGGGCCGGGAACTGAAGCTTTCTTT	CASSQGSGPGTEAFF
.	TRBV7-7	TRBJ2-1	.	TGTGCCAGCAGTACCACCCAGGCCCTCTACAATGAGCAGTTCTTC	CASSTTQALYNEQFF